The text below deals with one T cell receptor (beta chain). The antigen is undetermined. This record belongs to a study of graft-versus-host responses after intestinal transplantation. Study observations and caveats: GvH clones detected in recipient marrow included some appearing first in ileum or blood.

Lymphocytes (intraepithelial and lamina propria) were released by processing the graft tissue. Some clones are missing from TCRdb's copy, which holds only in-frame ones; the method was immunoSEQ multiplex PCR. In the table there are 10,000 or so clones, about 68% of which are singletons. Trimming removed 5 bases from V and 9 bases from J; junction bases left unmatched: 14. Germline V lookup: CDR1 LNHDA, CDR2 SQIVND (reference sequence). This CDR3 has 16 residues. The source was ileum tissue, collected roughly 4.5 months after intestinal transplantation. This TCR was sampled from a human patient who received an intestinal transplant, so some T cells may come from the graft donor. The chain uses TRBV19 and TRBJ2-1; TRBD2 aligns across 9 bases. CDR3 nucleotide sequence: TGTGCCAGTAGTTCGGGAAGCGGGAGGAGGGAAAGTGAGCAGTTCTTC. Protein sequence: CASSSGSGRRESEQFF.